This record looks at one T cell receptor beta chain sequence and its context. Its matching antigen is unknown. The study ran its PCR with 60 Vbeta and 13 Jbeta primers. The assay was immunoSEQ multiplex PCR, and TCRdb's table has in-frame clones only and misses some. The profile covers about 140,000 clones, with less than 85% appearing a single time and 6.5% to 7% taken by the ten largest. This specimen belongs to a study of cytomegalovirus exposure and HLA in healthy donors. Study conclusions and caveats: The study designated 150 or so TCR beta chains cytomegalovirus-associated.

The CDR3 sequence is 14 residues long. Between the trimmed V and J ends, which lost 3 bases and 4 bases, there was a span of 13 bases. Germline CDR1 SGDLS, CDR2 YYNGEE. The gene calls are TRBV9 and TRBJ2-5, with a tentative D call TRBD1 (5 bases). The sample comprised PBMCs. The clonotype was recovered from a man aged 40-49 years in good health and CMV-seropositive. CDR3 sequence reads: CASSGGKVGETQYF. The DNA for the CDR3 is TGTGCCAGCAGCGGGGGCAAGGTAGGAGAGACCCAGTACTTC.